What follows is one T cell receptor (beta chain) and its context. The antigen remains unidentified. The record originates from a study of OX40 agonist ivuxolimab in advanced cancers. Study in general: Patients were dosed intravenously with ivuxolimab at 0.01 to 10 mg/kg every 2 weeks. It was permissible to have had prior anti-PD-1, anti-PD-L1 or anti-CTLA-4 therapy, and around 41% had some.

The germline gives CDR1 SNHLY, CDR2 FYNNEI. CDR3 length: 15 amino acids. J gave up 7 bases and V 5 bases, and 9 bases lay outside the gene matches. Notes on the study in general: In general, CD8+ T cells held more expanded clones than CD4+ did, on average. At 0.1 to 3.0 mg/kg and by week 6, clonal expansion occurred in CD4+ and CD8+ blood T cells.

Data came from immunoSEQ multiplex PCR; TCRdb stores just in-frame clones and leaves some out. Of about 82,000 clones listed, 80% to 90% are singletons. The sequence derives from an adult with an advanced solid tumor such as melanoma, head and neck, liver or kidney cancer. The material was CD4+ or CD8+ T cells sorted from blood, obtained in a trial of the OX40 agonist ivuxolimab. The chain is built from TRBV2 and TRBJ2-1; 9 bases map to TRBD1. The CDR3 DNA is TGTGCCAGCAGTTGGGACAGGGTGGGTCAGAATGAGCAGTTCTTC. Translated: CASSWDRVGQNEQFF. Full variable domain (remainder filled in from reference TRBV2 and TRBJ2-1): EPEVTQTPSHQVTQMGQEVILRCVPISNHLYFYWYRQILGQKVEFLVSFYNNEISEKSEIFDDQFSVERPDGSNFTLKIRSTKLEDSAMYFCASSWDRVGQNEQFFGPGTRLTVL.